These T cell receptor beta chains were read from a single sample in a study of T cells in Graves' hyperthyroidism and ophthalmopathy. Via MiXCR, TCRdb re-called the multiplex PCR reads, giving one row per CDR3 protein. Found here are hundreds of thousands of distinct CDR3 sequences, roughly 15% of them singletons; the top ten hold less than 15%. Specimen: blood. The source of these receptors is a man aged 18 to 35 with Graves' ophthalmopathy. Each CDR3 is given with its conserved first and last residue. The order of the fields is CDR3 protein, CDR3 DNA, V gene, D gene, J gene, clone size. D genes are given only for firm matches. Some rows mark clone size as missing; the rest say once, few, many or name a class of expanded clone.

CASSYREGIYYEWQYF	TGTGCCAGCAGTTACCGAGAGGGTATTTACTACGAGTGGCAGTACTTC	TRBV6-2/TRBV6-3	NA	TRBJ2-7	few
CASSPVEAYSGYTF	TGTGCCAGCAGCCCAGTGGAGGCTTATTCTGGCTACACCTTC	TRBV5-8	NA	TRBJ1-2	many
CAISETAGKAFF	TGTGCCATCAGTGAGACGGCAGGTAAAGCTTTCTTT	TRBV10-3	NA	TRBJ1-1	NA
CTSSQGWGTQYF	TGTACCAGCAGCCAAGGCTGGGGGACCCAGTACTTC	TRBV3-1	NA	TRBJ2-5	few
CASSLSGPDRVPLHF	TGTGCCAGCTCTCTATCCGGCCCCGATAGGGTGCCCCTCCACTTT	TRBV18	NA	TRBJ1-6	few
CASMKDNYEQYF	TGTGCCAGCATGAAGGATAACTACGAGCAGTACTTC	TRBV6-1	NA	TRBJ2-7	many
CASSPQLSGTGTETQYF	TGTGCCAGCTCACCACAACTTTCCGGGACAGGGACCGAGACCCAGTACTTC	TRBV18	TRBD1	TRBJ2-5	NA
CASSFARLSYEQYF	TGTGCCAGCAGCTTTGCCCGACTATCCTACGAGCAGTACTTC	TRBV7-2	NA	TRBJ2-7	many
CSARERTGSGGYTF	TGCAGTGCTAGAGAAAGGACAGGGTCGGGTGGCTACACCTTC	TRBV20-1	TRBD1	TRBJ1-2	NA
CASSESGQATYEQYF	TGTGCCAGCAGTGAATCCGGACAGGCCACCTACGAGCAGTACTTC	TRBV6-1	TRBD1	TRBJ2-7	many
CASSPGQRSYEKLFF	TGTGCCAGCAGCCCTGGACAGCGGAGTTACGAAAAACTGTTTTTT	TRBV7-2	NA	TRBJ1-4	NA
CAIFQDRAQGQYF	TGTGCCATCTTCCAGGACAGGGCCCAAGGGCAGTACTTC	TRBV10-3	TRBD1	TRBJ2-7	many
CASSLDRGDEQYF	TGTGCCAGCAGCTTAGATCGGGGGGACGAGCAGTACTTC	TRBV7-6	TRBD2	TRBJ2-7	many
CASSLRWEYEQYF	TGTGCCAGCAGCCTGCGGTGGGAGTACGAGCAGTACTTC	TRBV27	NA	TRBJ2-7	many
CSVVGGWETQYF	TGCAGCGTAGTAGGTGGATGGGAGACCCAGTACTTC	TRBV29-1	NA	TRBJ2-5	many
CASGWTGSTDTQYF	TGTGCCAGCGGATGGACAGGGAGCACAGATACGCAGTATTTT	TRBV3-1	TRBD1	TRBJ2-3	many
CASSPPLGGANVLTF	TGTGCCAGCAGCCCCCCCCTGGGTGGGGCCAACGTCCTGACTTTC	TRBV5-8	NA	TRBJ2-6	NA
CSVRAGYEQYF	TGCAGCGTTCGGGCAGGGTACGAGCAGTACTTC	TRBV29-1	NA	TRBJ2-7	many
CATQGWDRGEMQETQYF	TGTGCCACCCAAGGGTGGGACAGGGGAGAGATGCAAGAGACCCAGTACTTC	TRBV19	TRBD1	TRBJ2-5	NA
CASSLTGISNQPQHF	TGTGCCAGCAGTCTAACAGGGATCAGCAATCAGCCCCAGCATTTT	TRBV6-1	NA	TRBJ1-5	many
CASKAGGDTDTQYF	TGTGCCAGCAAGGCGGGAGGTGACACAGATACGCAGTATTTT	TRBV6-4	TRBD2	TRBJ2-3	NA
CASSLAGGLFYGYTF	TGCGCCAGCAGCTTGGCTGGGGGACTCTTCTATGGCTACACCTTC	TRBV5-1	NA	TRBJ1-2	many
CSARDSGGQPQHF	TGCAGTGCTAGAGATAGTGGCGGTCAGCCCCAGCATTTT	TRBV20-1	NA	TRBJ1-5	many
CASSETAGTSGRFEQFF	TGTGCCAGCAGTGAAACAGCCGGGACTAGCGGGAGGTTTGAGCAGTTCTTC	TRBV2	TRBD2	TRBJ2-1	once